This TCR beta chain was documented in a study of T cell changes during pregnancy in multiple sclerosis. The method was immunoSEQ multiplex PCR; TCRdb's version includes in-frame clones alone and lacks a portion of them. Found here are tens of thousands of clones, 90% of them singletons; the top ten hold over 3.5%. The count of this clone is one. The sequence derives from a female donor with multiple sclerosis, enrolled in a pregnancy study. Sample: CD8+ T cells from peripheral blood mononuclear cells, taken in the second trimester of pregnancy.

CDR3 nucleotides: TGCGCCAGCAGCCTAGAGGCGGGGGAGAACGGGGAGCTGTTTTTT. It encodes CASSLEAGENGELFF. This chain uses TRBV4-1 with TRBJ2-2; 7 nucleotides agree with TRBD2. The CDR3 sequence is 15 residues long. With V trimmed by 4 bases and J by 7 bases, 9 bases remained unmatched. Germline V CDR1 and CDR2: MGHRA, YSYEKL.